The 12 T cell receptor beta chains in this list originate from one sample, sequenced in a study of OX40 agonist ivuxolimab in advanced cancers. The table came from immunoSEQ multiplex PCR; TCRdb's copy has only in-frame clones and leaves some out. The data contain 20,000 to 25,000 clones, roughly 85% of them singletons. The material sequenced was CD4+ or CD8+ T cells sorted from blood, taken in a trial of the OX40 agonist ivuxolimab. These receptors came from an adult with an advanced solid tumor such as melanoma, head and neck, liver or kidney cancer.

The chain uses TRBV2 and TRBJ2-3; 7 positions match TRBD2. Trimming took 7 bases from V and 2 from J; bases not matched to a gene: 9. The germline CDR1 and CDR2 sequences are SNHLY and FYNNEI. The CDR3 spans 15 residues. CDR3 DNA sequence: TGTGCCAGCAAGCCTGGGCGGGGGTTCACAGATACGCAGTATTTT. It is translated as CASKPGRGFTDTQYF.

This chain links TRBV9 with TRBJ2-7, with D possibly TRBD2 on 5 matching bases. V lost 0 bases and J 3 bases, leaving 13 bases between the germline ends. Germline assignment: CDR1 SGDLS and CDR2 YYNGEE. This CDR3 has 15 amino acids. The CDR3 is CASSVGGSRSYEQYF. CDR3 bases: TGTGCCAGCAGCGTAGGAGGGAGCCGTAGCTACGAGCAGTACTTC.

The rearrangement uses TRBV4-3 and TRBJ2-7; TRBD2 might be the D (6 bases). This CDR3 has 15 residues. Germline V lookup: CDR1 LGHNA, CDR2 YSLEER. V gave up 0 bases and J gave up 4 bases, with 13 bases separating them. The CDR3 sequence: CASSQDYWGVYEQYF. CDR3 sequence (DNA): TGCGCCAGCAGCCAAGATTATTGGGGGGTTTACGAGCAGTACTTC.

V usage is TRBV5-1 and J usage is TRBJ2-5; tentatively, D is TRBD2 (6 bases). Trimming took off 4 bases at V and 2 bases at J, with 15 bases between the two ends. The CDR3 length is 15 residues. Looked up from germline, CDR1 is SGHRS and CDR2 is YFSETQ. The CDR3 loop is CASSLSSARQETQYF. CDR3 coding DNA: TGCGCCAGCAGCCTGTCTAGCGCCAGGCAAGAGACCCAGTACTTC. Looking up the rest from reference TRBV5-1 and TRBJ2-5 gives the full variable domain: KAGVTQTPRYLIKTRGQQVTLSCSPISGHRSVSWYQQTPGQGLQFLFEYFSETQRNKGNFPGRFSGRQFSNSRSEMNVSTLELGDSALYLCASSLSSARQETQYFGPGTRLLVL.

V gene TRBV7-8 combines with J gene TRBJ2-3; D uncertain. In germline, CDR1 is SGHVS, CDR2 FQNEAQ. Trimming removed 1 base at V and 0 bases at J, with 8 bases between. The CDR3 totals 15 residues. CDR3 protein: CASSLVRASTDTQYF. The CDR3 DNA reads TGTGCCAGCAGCTTAGTTCGGGCTAGCACAGATACGCAGTATTTT.

The rearrangement uses TRBV18 and TRBJ1-5; 7 nucleotides line up with TRBD1. The CDR3 contains 14 residues. CDR1 KGHSH and CDR2 LQKENI come from the germline V gene. Losses at the gene ends were 3 bases for V and 1 base for J; bases not matched to a gene: 0. CDR3 amino acids: CASSPGQSNQPQHF. The CDR3, as DNA: TGTGCCAGCTCACCGGGACAGAGCAATCAGCCCCAGCATTTT.

The chain recombines TRBV6-6 with TRBJ2-2, with D perhaps assigned TRBD1 or TRBD2 (5 bases each). From germline, CDR1 is MNHNY and CDR2 SVGAGI (reference sequence). The V end was cut by 4 bases, the J end by 4 bases, with 13 bases between. The CDR3 length is 15 residues. The CDR3 is CASSLRGRGTGELFF. DNA of the CDR3: TGTGCCAGCAGTTTAAGGGGTCGGGGCACCGGGGAGCTGTTTTTT.

This rearrangement joins TRBV9 to TRBJ2-7, with TRBD1 identical over 9 bases. This CDR3 region has 16 residues. The J segment lost 0 bases and the V segment lost 0 bases, leaving 4 bases of the junction unmatched. Per the germline V gene, CDR1 is SGDLS and CDR2 is YYNGEE. In DNA, the CDR3 is TGTGCCAGCAGCGTAGATACGGGACAGGGCTCCTACGAGCAGTACTTC. This sequence encodes CASSVDTGQGSYEQYF.

The chain joins TRBV7-2 to TRBJ2-7, with D possibly TRBD2 on 6 matching bases. This CDR3 has 16 amino acids. V was cut by 4 bases and J by 0 bases, with 16 bases left in between. From germline, CDR1 is SGHTA and CDR2 FQGNSA. CDR3 in DNA: TGTGCCAGCAGCTCCAGACAGTTAGCGGCCTCCTACGAGCAGTACTTC. It translates to CASSSRQLAASYEQYF.

This sequence joins TRBV7-3 and TRBJ2-2, with unresolved D. Trimming shortened V by 3 bases and J by 1 base, and 6 bases separated the two germline ends. The germline V gene has CDR1 SGHTA and CDR2 FQGTGA. The CDR3 loop spans 14 amino acids. Written as DNA, the CDR3 is TGTGCCAGCAGCTTCGAGGTGAACACCGGGGAGCTGTTTTTT. Protein: CASSFEVNTGELFF.

The chain carries TRBV19 and TRBJ2-3; the match to TRBD1 covers 10 bases. Trimming at V came to 4 bases and at J to 3 bases, leaving 4 bases not matched to a gene. Germline V lookup: CDR1 LNHDA, CDR2 SQIVND (reference sequence). This CDR3 has 15 residues. CDR3 residues: CASSSGQGETDTQYF. The CDR3 region has the DNA TGTGCCAGTAGTAGCGGACAGGGGGAGACAGATACGCAGTATTTT. The full variable domain, completed using reference TRBV19 and TRBJ2-3, is DGGITQSPKYLFRKEGQNVTLSCEQNLNHDAMYWYRQDPGQGLRLIYYSQIVNDFQKGDIAEGYSVSREKKESFPLTVTSAQKNPTAFYLCASSSGQGETDTQYFGPGTRLTVL.

V and J are TRBV18 and TRBJ2-2; TRBD2 aligns across 8 bases. Germline V lookup: CDR1 KGHSH, CDR2 LQKENI. The CDR3 has 16 amino acids. The V segment lost 2 bases and the J segment 6 bases; nucleotides outside the gene matches: 8. CDR3 in DNA: TGTGCCAGCTCACCAATGGAAGCGGGAGTGGCCGGGGAGCTGTTTTTT. Amino acid sequence: CASSPMEAGVAGELFF.